The 24 T cell receptor beta chains in this list originate from one sample, sequenced in a study of blood T cell repertoires in COVID-19. The assay was immunoSEQ multiplex PCR, and TCRdb's table has in-frame clones only and misses some. Of fewer than 300,000 clones in the sample, 91% were seen once. The sample comprised peripheral blood. The source is a woman aged 25 to 39 with COVID-19, enrolled during active disease.

This clone was seen just once. The chain links TRBV9 to TRBJ2-2, with D unresolved. Trimming removed 4 bases from V and 3 bases from J, with 7 bases in between. The CDR3 has 13 amino acids. CDR1 is SGDLS, CDR2 YYNGEE, per germline. CDR3 residues: CASSLLDTGELFF. The CDR3 bases are TGTGCCAGCAGCCTCTTAGACACCGGGGAGCTGTTTTTT.

The chain couples TRBV19 to TRBJ1-1; D possibly corresponds to TRBD1 (6 bases). The germline V gene encodes CDR1 LNHDA and CDR2 SQIVND (reference sequence). The CDR3 totals 12 residues. V dropped 6 bases and J dropped 8 bases, with 13 bases sitting between them. CDR3 loop: CASSFRTDEAFF. The CDR3 bases are TGTGCCAGTAGCTTCCGGACAGACGAAGCTTTCTTT.

J is TRBJ2-1 and V is TRBV10-2; D possibly corresponds to TRBD2 (6 bases). Germline V gene lookup returns CDR1 WSHSY and CDR2 SAAADI. V was trimmed by 8 bases and J by 6 bases, leaving 11 bases between them. This CDR3 has 12 residues. CDR3 sequence reads: CASLWDSNEQFF. CDR3 bases: TGCGCCAGCCTCTGGGACTCCAATGAGCAGTTCTTC.

The rearrangement links TRBV5-1 to TRBJ2-7; 11 bases match TRBD1. The V gene's germline CDR1 is SGHRS and CDR2 YFSETQ. CDR3 length equals 15 residues. The J segment lost 4 bases and the V segment lost 4 bases, leaving 7 bases of the junction unmatched. The CDR3 loop is CASSRGQGAGYEQYF. The CDR3 DNA reads TGCGCCAGCAGCAGAGGACAGGGGGCCGGGTACGAGCAGTACTTC.

This chain links TRBV29-1 with TRBJ1-2; tentative D call: TRBD1 (6 bases). Germline CDR1 SQVTM, CDR2 ANQGSEA. The germline V and J ends were trimmed by 3 bases and 0 bases, with 11 bases remaining between them. The CDR3 runs 14 residues. In DNA form, the CDR3 reads TGCAGCGTTGATCGGGGGGGCTCTAACTATGGCTACACCTTC. Translating it yields CSVDRGGSNYGYTF.

The chain combines TRBV6-5 with TRBJ1-1, with 7 bases fitting TRBD1. Germline CDR1 and CDR2: MNHEY and SVGAGI. After removal of 6 bases from V and 1 base from J, the junction contained 2 bases not matched to a gene. The CDR3 is 13 amino acids. The CDR3 loop is CASSQGENTEAFF. Written as DNA, the CDR3 is TGTGCCAGCAGCCAGGGGGAGAACACTGAAGCTTTCTTT.

The rearrangement joins TRBV28 to TRBJ2-5; 10 nucleotides align to TRBD2. Germline CDR1 MDHEN, CDR2 SYDVKM. The CDR3 runs 15 residues. J lost 1 base, V lost 6 bases, and 5 bases had no gene match. Here the CDR3 reads CASRLRTSGQETQYF. CDR3 sequence (DNA): TGTGCCAGCAGGTTAAGGACTAGCGGCCAAGAGACCCAGTACTTC.

V gene TRBV7-2 combines with J gene TRBJ2-5; D uncertain. The germline V gene has CDR1 SGHTA and CDR2 FQGNSA. CDR3 length: 15 residues. The V end lost 1 base, the J end lost 1 base, and 10 bases lay between the germline ends. The CDR3 protein is CASSLGAGLQETQYF. The CDR3 DNA reads as TGTGCCAGCAGCTTAGGGGCAGGCCTCCAAGAGACCCAGTACTTC.

V usage is TRBV30 and J usage is TRBJ1-6, with 7 bases aligning to TRBD1. The CDR3 length is 14 residues. The V gene end was trimmed by 4 bases and the J gene end by 5 bases; junction bases not matched to a gene: 5. CDR1 and CDR2 (germline): GTSNPN, SVGIG (reference sequence). This CDR3 is CAWNLGQDNSPLHF. The CDR3 region has the DNA TGTGCCTGGAATTTAGGACAGGATAATTCACCCCTCCACTTT.

The chain carries TRBV3-1 (or the pseudogene TRBV3-2) and TRBJ2-2; D might be TRBD2 (6 bases). The length of the CDR3 is 15 residues. In germline, CDR1 is LGHDT, CDR2 YNNKEL (reference sequence). With 2 bases removed from V and 4 bases from J, the gap between germline ends came to 11 bases. CDR3 DNA: TGTGCCAGCAGCCAACCGGGACTTCTCACCGGGGAGCTGTTTTTT. It encodes CASSQPGLLTGELFF.

With regard to this clone: A much more abundant neighbour one base away suggests this may be a read error. The chain carries TRBV6-5 and TRBJ1-3; 7 bases agree with TRBD1. Germline CDR1 and CDR2: MNHEY and SVGAGI. CDR3 length equals 13 residues. V lost 5 bases, J lost 3 bases, and 1 base stayed unmatched. CDR3 loop: CASSNRGGNTIYF. For the CDR3, the DNA is TGTGCCAGCAGTAACAGGGGTGGAAACACCATATATTTT.

This clone has just one count. The chain has TRBV5-6 and TRBJ1-1, with D unclear. Trimming pared 5 bases from V and 2 bases from J, leaving 10 bases between. The V gene's germline CDR1 is SGHDT and CDR2 YYEEEE. The CDR3 contains 13 residues. The CDR3 region is CASSFTANTEAFF. CDR3 DNA: TGTGCCAGCAGTTTTACAGCTAACACTGAAGCTTTCTTT.

The chain has TRBV29-1 and TRBJ1-2; TRBD1 matches at 8 bases. V was pared by 7 bases and J by 5 bases, with 9 bases of the junction left unmatched. CDR3 length equals 13 residues. Germline V lookup: CDR1 SQVTM, CDR2 ANQGSEA. The CDR3 region has the DNA TGCAGCGCGTTGGACAGGGCAAGGTATGGCTACACCTTC. Encoded protein: CSALDRARYGYTF.

The CDR3: CASSVGNSGINEQFF. The CDR3, as DNA: TGTGCCAGCAGCGTAGGGAATAGCGGGATCAATGAGCAGTTCTTC. J is TRBJ2-1 and V is TRBV9; TRBD2 matches 8 bases. Germline V CDR1 and CDR2: SGDLS, YYNGEE. This CDR3 contains 15 residues. The ends lost 0 bases at V and 6 bases at J; junction bases unmatched: 5. Based on the CDR3 plus reference TRBV9 and TRBJ2-1, the full variable domain is DSGVTQTPKHLITATGQRVTLRCSPRSGDLSVYWYQQSLDQGLQFLIQYYNGEERAKGNILERFSAQQFPDLHSELNLSSLELGDSALYFCASSVGNSGINEQFFGPGTRLTVL.

The chain uses TRBV3-1 (or the pseudogene TRBV3-2) and TRBJ2-7; 9 bases map to TRBD2. The CDR3 is made up of 17 amino acids. The germline CDR1 and CDR2 sequences are LGHDT and YNNKEL (reference sequence). V was clipped by 1 base and J by 2 bases; unmatched bases: 9. The CDR3 loop reads CASSQGTSDRGAYEQYF. Written as DNA, the CDR3 is TGTGCCAGCAGCCAAGGGACTAGCGATCGGGGCGCCTACGAGCAGTACTTC.

J is TRBJ1-1 and V is TRBV6-5, with 8 nucleotides matching TRBD1. The V and J ends lost 6 bases and 11 bases, in that order; junction bases with no gene match: 5. Germline V gene data show CDR1 as MNHEY and CDR2 as SVGAGI. This CDR3 region has 11 residues. CDR3 DNA: TGTGCCAGCAGAGCACAGGGGGGGGCTTTCTTT. Protein sequence: CASRAQGGAFF.

This clone was observed a single time. The chain joins TRBV28 to TRBJ1-1, with D hard to call. V was shortened by 1 base and J by 1 base, with 10 bases between the two germline ends. CDR1 is MDHEN and CDR2 is SYDVKM in the germline V gene. The length of the CDR3 is 15 residues. Here the CDR3 reads CASSLLRGSNTEAFF. The DNA for the CDR3 is TGTGCCAGCAGTTTATTACGGGGATCGAACACTGAAGCTTTCTTT.

The chain uses TRBV7-2 and TRBJ1-6; no definite D call. This CDR3 comprises 15 residues. Trimming cost V 5 bases and J 6 bases, with 14 bases left between them. Germline CDR1 SGHTA, CDR2 FQGNSA. In nucleotides, the CDR3 is TGTGCCAGCAGCCCCATCGGGAGACTTAATTCACCCCTCCACTTT. Amino acids: CASSPIGRLNSPLHF.

The CDR3 DNA is TGCGCCAGCAGTGGATCCGGGACAGGGGTCCCTGGAAACACCATATATTTT. Translated, it gives CASSGSGTGVPGNTIYF. The J gene is TRBJ1-3, the V gene TRBV10-1, with TRBD1 identical over 10 bases. CDR1 and CDR2 from the germline V gene are WNHNN and SYGVQD (reference sequence). The CDR3 has 17 amino acids. Trimming took 4 bases from V and 2 from J; bases not matched to a gene: 8.

The chain carries TRBV11-2 and TRBJ1-4, with D maybe TRBD1 (6 bases). The V gene's germline CDR1 is SGHAT and CDR2 FQNNGV. The CDR3 is 16 residues long. Trimming shortened V by 5 bases and J by 2 bases, and 15 bases separated the two germline ends. CDR3 in DNA: TGTGCCAGCAGCGTCGGGACACACGGGACTAATGAAAAACTGTTTTTT. Protein sequence: CASSVGTHGTNEKLFF.

The CDR3 spells CASSVLAGGGGEQFF. DNA of the CDR3: TGTGCCAGCAGCGTCCTAGCGGGAGGAGGCGGTGAGCAGTTCTTC. The chain has TRBV27 and TRBJ2-1; 11 bases map to TRBD2. The V and J ends lost 6 bases and 9 bases, in that order; junction bases with no gene match: 10. This CDR3 region has 15 residues. Looked up from germline, CDR1 is MNHEY and CDR2 is SMNVEV (reference sequence).

The chain joins TRBV30 to TRBJ2-3, with D possibly TRBD2 on 5 matching bases. The CDR3 has 16 amino acids. Germline CDR1 and CDR2: GTSNPN and SVGIG (reference sequence). Trimming stripped 2 bases from V and 7 bases from J, with 22 bases between. The CDR3 spells CAWSPRMGPGFYTQYF. DNA for the CDR3: TGTGCCTGGAGTCCACGGATGGGTCCGGGATTCTATACGCAGTATTTT. The full variable domain, completed using reference TRBV30 and TRBJ2-3, is SQTIHQWPATLVQPVGSPLSLECTVEGTSNPNLYWYRQAAGRGLQLLFYSVGIGQISSEVPQNLSASRPQDRQFILSSKKLLLSDSGFYLCAWSPRMGPGFYTQYFGPGTRLTVL.

The CDR3 DNA reads TGTGCCAGCAGTGACTCACTAGCGGGACACAATGAGCAGTTCTTC. This codes for CASSDSLAGHNEQFF. The chain is built from TRBV6-4 and TRBJ2-1; TRBD2 matches 10 bases. The germline V gene encodes CDR1 MRHNA and CDR2 SNTAGT. V lost 0 bases to trimming and J lost 5 bases; unmatched junction nucleotides: 1. The CDR3 consists of 15 residues.

The chain employs TRBV27 and TRBJ2-1; D may be TRBD1 (5 bases). The CDR3 extends over 15 amino acids. Trimming removed 4 bases from V and 0 bases from J, with 10 bases in between. Germline V gene data show CDR1 as MNHEY and CDR2 as SMNVEV (reference sequence). Written as DNA, the CDR3 is TGTGCCAGCAGTTCGGCAGGGCCCTCCTACAATGAGCAGTTCTTC. It yields the protein CASSSAGPSYNEQFF.